Sequencing of this TCR beta chain was carried out in a study of cytomegalovirus exposure and HLA in healthy donors. Study-wide background: A later analysis reported the same platform for the 90 to 150 validation repertoires and the roughly 700 first-cohort repertoires.

Germline V CDR1 and CDR2: KGHSH, LQKENI. The V and J ends lost 6 bases and 0 bases respectively, with 12 bases between them. CDR3 length: 16 residues. The assay was immunoSEQ multiplex PCR, and TCRdb's table has in-frame clones only and misses some. The sample consists of tens of thousands of clones, 70% to 90% of them appearing once. The receptor comes from a woman under 30 in good health and CMV-seropositive. The sample comprised PBMCs. The chain uses TRBV18 and TRBJ1-6; the D is unclear. DNA for the CDR3: TGTGCCAGCTCTCAAACAGAAAGCTCCTATAATTCACCCCTCCACTTT. It codes for CASSQTESSYNSPLHF.